These 5 T cell receptor beta chains were sequenced from one sample in a study of blood T cell repertoires in COVID-19 (dated by TCRdb to the early 2020s). Libraries came from the immunoSEQ multiplex PCR assay. TCRdb mirrors the immuneACCESS table, restricted to in-frame sequences. Some clones are absent from its copies; in checked studies, under half trace to an unresolved V gene, and the reason for the others is unknown. The sample profile shows about 270,000 clones; 88% of them were found once. The ten largest clones add up to just under 1% of the sample. The sample consisted of PBMCs or T cells enriched from blood (not recorded which). All receptors derive from a woman under 40 who had recovered from COVID-19.

The CDR3 region is CATSSRGSGNRVGSGEKLFF. The CDR3 DNA reads as TGTGCCACCAGCAGCCGGGGATCGGGAAACAGGGTGGGCTCGGGTGAAAAACTGTTTTTT. The V gene is TRBV15, the J gene TRBJ1-4; TRBD1 is a possible D gene (6 bases). The CDR3 contains 20 residues. V was trimmed by 3 bases and J by 7 bases, leaving 30 bases between them. The germline CDR1 and CDR2 sequences are LNHNV and YYDKDF (reference sequence).

The chain employs TRBV27 and TRBJ1-6; D remains ambiguous. CDR3 length: 17 residues. Trimming removed 5 bases at V and 2 bases at J, with 16 bases between. Germline CDR1 and CDR2: MNHEY and SMNVEV (reference sequence). CDR3 nucleotides: TGTGCCAGCAGTCCCCTCGTGGAGGCCACCTATAATTCACCCCTCCACTTT. Protein sequence: CASSPLVEATYNSPLHF.

With respect to this clone: An end of the junction does not agree with germline; a read error may underlie this. Here the CDR3 reads CASSEDRGRPTEAFF. As DNA, the CDR3 is TGTGCCAGCAGCGAAGACAGGGGTCGACCCACTGAAGCTTTCTTT. This chain joins TRBV14 and TRBJ1-1, with 8 bases lining up with TRBD1. The length of the CDR3 is 15 residues. Germline V gene lookup returns CDR1 SGHDN and CDR2 FVKESK.

The CDR3 loop reads CASSTSGVSNEQFF. The CDR3 coding sequence is TGTGCCAGTAGTACTAGCGGGGTGAGTAATGAGCAGTTCTTC. The chain couples TRBV19 to TRBJ2-1, with 9 bases that match TRBD2. Per the germline V gene, CDR1 is LNHDA and CDR2 is SQIVND (reference sequence). Trimming took 4 bases from V and 7 from J; bases not matched to a gene: 5. The CDR3 covers 14 residues.

The CDR3 nucleotides read TGTGCCATCAGAGCCGGGACAGATCCTTATGGCTACACCTTC. It is translated as CAIRAGTDPYGYTF. The chain carries TRBV10-3 and TRBJ1-2; 7 bases are a match to TRBD1. J was trimmed by 5 bases and V by 6 bases; bases with no gene match: 9. CDR1 is ENHRY and CDR2 is SYGVKD in the germline V gene. The CDR3 extends over 14 amino acids.